This T cell receptor beta chain appears in the sequencing data of a study of identical twins. TCRdb reprocessed the 5' RACE reads via MiXCR and lists one record per CDR3 protein. The table has about 690,000 distinct CDR3 sequences, approximately 22% seen once. The table lists this clonotype with a few counts. Germline CDR1 and CDR2: SGHTA and FQGNSA. The CDR3 has 15 residues. The germline V and J ends were trimmed by 6 bases and 0 bases, with 13 bases remaining between them. The sample was also linked to a second study, of T cells expressing NK-cell markers. As reported in that work: Dominant NKG2C+ clonotypes accounted for roughly 1.0-7.0% of CD8+ T cells in about six donors.

J is TRBJ2-3 and V is TRBV7-2; the D gene is possibly TRBD2 (6 bases). The sample comprised PBMCs. The sequence was obtained from a young woman in good health. CDR3 amino acids: CASRIAVLSTDTQYF. DNA of the CDR3: TGTGCCAGCAGGATAGCGGTACTTAGCACAGATACGCAGTATTTT. Using reference TRBV7-2 and TRBJ2-3 for the parts outside the CDR3, the full variable domain is GAGVSQSPSNKVTEKGKDVELRCDPISGHTALYWYRQSLGQGLEFLIYFQGNSAPDKSGLPSDRFSAERTGGSVSTLTIQRTQQEDSAVYLCASRIAVLSTDTQYFGPGTRLTVL.